This record looks at one T cell receptor beta chain sequence and its context. As yet, its antigen is unknown. The data derive from a study of shared clonotypes between healthy human individuals. Study-level findings and limits: Rarefaction showed that sequencing of sorted subsets was incomplete (despite large depth). The naive CD4 repertoires of several donors were compared, and around 4.7% of clonotypes were shared. Compared with clonotypes that all four donors shared, non-shared clonotypes had lower generation probabilities.

Deletions cut 0 bases from V and 10 bases from J, with 18 bases between. Per the germline V gene, CDR1 is SEHNR and CDR2 is FQNEAQ (reference sequence). This CDR3 has 16 residues. Sequencing was performed with immunoSEQ multiplex PCR; in TCRdb, only in-frame clones are kept and a portion is missing. The data show about 2.3 million clones, 85% to 95% seen once. Sequencing input: naive CD4+ T cells from PBMCs. This sample's subset: CD45RA+ positively selected. The TCR originated in a man aged 18 to 35 in good health. Some clones in this sample may be carry-over from other donors' samples. This chain links TRBV7-9 with TRBJ1-4; D is possibly TRBD1 (5 bases). The CDR3 DNA reads TGTGCCAGCAGCTTAGCGGGGTCGGGACCTTGGAGAAAACTGTTTTTT. Encoded protein: CASSLAGSGPWRKLFF.